These 9 T cell receptor beta chains share one sample of origin, sequenced in a study of cytomegalovirus exposure and HLA in healthy donors. Amplification used 60 Vbeta primers and 13 Jbeta primers. Sequencing used immunoSEQ multiplex PCR; TCRdb keeps in-frame clones, though not all of them. Of around 99,000 clones in the sample, over 60% were seen once. The sequenced sample consisted of PBMCs. The source of these receptors is a male donor in good health and CMV-seronegative.

V is TRBV13 and J is TRBJ2-7; D call uncertain. CDR3 length: 12 residues. Germline loops: CDR1 PRHDT, CDR2 FYEKMQ (reference sequence). The V gene lost 0 bases and the J gene lost 6 bases, with 6 bases spanning the gap. This CDR3 reads CASSLGTGEQYF. As DNA, the CDR3 is TGTGCCAGCAGCTTAGGAACGGGCGAGCAGTACTTC.

V usage is TRBV6-6 and J usage is TRBJ1-5, with D possibly being TRBD1 (5 bases). CDR1 and CDR2 from the germline V gene are MNHNY and SVGAGI (reference sequence). The length of the CDR3 is 14 residues. V was shortened by 2 bases and J by 1 base, with 6 bases between the two germline ends. CDR3 DNA sequence: TGTGCCAGCAGTTACAGGGGAAGCAATCAGCCCCAGCATTTT. Translating gives CASSYRGSNQPQHF.

CDR3 in amino acids: CASSFRVLTF. CDR3 bases: TGTGCCAGCAGCTTCCGGGTCCTGACTTTC. The chain combines TRBV6-9 with TRBJ2-6, with D unresolved. CDR1 MNHGY and CDR2 SVAAGI come from the germline V gene. CDR3 length: 10 amino acids. V lost 6 bases to trimming and J lost 13 bases, with 7 bases between them.

This clone was observed a single time. The V call is TRBV28, the J call TRBJ2-7, with a tentative D call TRBD2 (6 bases). V was shortened by 5 bases and J by 2 bases, with 16 bases between the two germline ends. The CDR3 contains 15 residues. Germline-derived CDR1 and CDR2 are MDHEN and SYDVKM. This chain's CDR3 is CASSPPGTLTYEQYF. Written as DNA, the CDR3 is TGTGCCAGCAGTCCCCCCGGGACTCTCACCTACGAGCAGTACTTC.

The genes are TRBV27 and TRBJ1-1; D gene unclear. Trimming removed 2 bases at V and 5 bases at J, with 15 bases between. The CDR3 is 15 amino acids. Germline V gene sequence: CDR1 MNHEY, CDR2 SMNVEV (reference sequence). CDR3 loop: CASSLERGGRTEAFF. In nucleotides, the CDR3 is TGTGCCAGCAGTTTAGAGAGAGGTGGTCGGACTGAAGCTTTCTTT.

The V call is TRBV29-1, the J call TRBJ1-1; 7 positions agree with TRBD1. This CDR3 spans 14 amino acids. Losses at the gene ends were 4 bases for V and 1 base for J; bases not matched to a gene: 6. CDR1 SQVTM and CDR2 ANQGSEA come from the germline V gene. CDR3 region: CSVAGTDKNTEAFF. CDR3 DNA: TGCAGCGTTGCAGGGACAGACAAGAACACTGAAGCTTTCTTT. The full variable domain, its missing parts supplied by reference TRBV29-1 and TRBJ1-1, is SAVISQKPSRDICQRGTSLTIQCQVDSQVTMMFWYRQQPGQSLTLIATANQGSEATYESGFVIDKFPISRPNLTFSTLTVSNMSPEDSSIYLCSVAGTDKNTEAFFGQGTRLTVV.

The rearrangement joins TRBV4-1 to TRBJ2-7, with 11 bases fitting TRBD2. J lost 2 bases, V lost 1 base, and 4 bases had no gene match. The CDR3 covers 16 residues. The V gene's germline CDR1 is MGHRA and CDR2 YSYEKL. The DNA for the CDR3 is TGCGCCAGCAGCCAAGCCCTACTAGCGGGAGCCTACGAGCAGTACTTC. Translation: CASSQALLAGAYEQYF.

In its sample, this clone was seen a few times. The rearrangement joins TRBV11-2 to TRBJ2-1; 8 bases are a match to TRBD2. This CDR3 has 16 amino acids. Trimming removed 5 bases from V and 2 bases from J; junction bases left unmatched: 8. Germline assignment: CDR1 SGHAT and CDR2 FQNNGV. CDR3 protein: CASSPLGGRTYNEQFF. In nucleotides, the CDR3 is TGTGCCAGCAGCCCCCTCGGCGGGAGGACCTACAATGAGCAGTTCTTC.

J is TRBJ1-2 and V is TRBV6-5; D gene unclear. Trimming removed 8 bases from V and 7 bases from J, with 14 bases in between. This CDR3 has 12 residues. Per the germline V gene, CDR1 is MNHEY and CDR2 is SVGAGI. The CDR3 loop is CASGYPGSGYTF. The CDR3 DNA follows: TGTGCCAGCGGGTATCCGGGGTCTGGCTACACCTTC.